This TCR beta chain was sequenced for a study of blood T cells in healthy people across ages. Findings and caveats of the study: In these data, TCR beta diversity tracked strongly with naive T cell percentage. Aged donors had fewer naive CD4+ cells and lower diversity than long-lived donors.

This clonotype was recorded many times. What it recognizes is unknown. For the second PCR, which ran for 7 to 11 cycles, a sample-barcoded 5' primer and a J-beta primer mix were used. Each of the cDNA molecules was tagged by a template-switch adaptor with 12 random nucleotides. TCRdb reprocessed the 5' RACE reads via MiXCR and lists one record per CDR3 protein. Of approximately 680,000 distinct CDR3 sequences listed, approximately 30% are singletons. This CDR3 contains 16 residues. The germline V and J ends were trimmed by 2 bases and 7 bases, with 21 bases remaining between them. Germline values: CDR1 DFQATT, CDR2 SNEGSKA (reference sequence).

This sequence was found in a woman over 75 in good health. The chain uses TRBV20-1 and TRBJ2-1, with D tentatively TRBD2 (7 bases). Sequencing was done on a sample of blood. The CDR3 sequence is CSARIIGGLGVNEQFF. The CDR3 DNA sequence: TGCAGTGCTAGAATTATCGGGGGGCTGGGTGTGAATGAGCAGTTCTTC.